The 12 T cell receptor beta chains below all came from one sample that was sequenced in a study of blood T cell repertoires in COVID-19 (TCRdb year 2020). Libraries were prepared through the immunoSEQ multiplex PCR assay. TCRdb obtained this table from immuneACCESS and retained in-frame rearrangements with V and J assigned. These tables miss some clones; where compared with another copy, unresolved V genes account for less than half of the shortfall, and the remainder is unexplained. Recorded for this sample are some 130,000 clones; approximately 81% of them occurred a single time. Of the sample, around 12% is held by the ten largest clones. Sequenced material: peripheral blood. All receptors come from a woman aged 25 to 45 who had recovered from COVID-19.

This rearrangement joins TRBV3-1 (or the pseudogene TRBV3-2) to TRBJ2-7, with TRBD2 matching 12 bases. Germline V gene sequence: CDR1 LGHDT, CDR2 YNNKEL (reference sequence). The CDR3 loop spans 16 amino acids. The V and J ends lost 4 bases and 2 bases, in that order; junction bases with no gene match: 6. This CDR3 is CASSPGASGRAYEQYF. The CDR3 DNA is TGTGCCAGCAGCCCTGGGGCTAGCGGGAGGGCCTACGAGCAGTACTTC.

This chain joins TRBV10-1 and TRBJ2-3; D unresolved. The CDR3 is made up of 15 amino acids. CDR1 and CDR2 from the germline V gene are WNHNN and SYGVQD (reference sequence). The V and J ends lost 2 bases and 4 bases respectively, with 13 bases between them. CDR3 residues: CASSEAGKHADTQYF. CDR3 nucleotide sequence: TGCGCCAGCAGTGAGGCAGGAAAGCACGCAGATACGCAGTATTTT.

This chain connects TRBV5-1 to TRBJ2-6; 7 bases match TRBD1. Trimming took 2 bases from V and 3 from J; bases not matched to a gene: 2. Germline V gene lookup returns CDR1 SGHRS and CDR2 YFSETQ. This CDR3 has 15 residues. The DNA for the CDR3 is TGCGCCAGCAGCTTAGGGGGCGGTGGGGCCAACGTCCTGACTTTC. Amino acids: CASSLGGGGANVLTF.

The chain employs TRBV27 and TRBJ1-1; D ambiguous. V was cut by 6 bases and J by 5 bases, with 16 bases left in between. Germline values: CDR1 MNHEY, CDR2 SMNVEV (reference sequence). This CDR3 has 14 amino acids. CDR3 amino acids: CASRKGRESTEAFF. CDR3 nucleotide sequence: TGTGCCAGCAGAAAAGGACGGGAAAGTACTGAAGCTTTCTTT.

The chain recombines TRBV7-9 with TRBJ2-7, with D possibly matching TRBD1 (5 bases). Germline CDR1 is SEHNR and CDR2 is FQNEAQ (reference sequence). The CDR3 has 15 residues. The V gene lost 5 bases and the J gene lost 0 bases, with 14 bases spanning the gap. This CDR3 reads CASSQTTGTSYEQYF. In nucleotides, the CDR3 is TGTGCCAGCAGCCAAACTACAGGTACCTCCTACGAGCAGTACTTC.

This clone occurred many times. The chain employs TRBV19 and TRBJ2-1; 11 nucleotides match TRBD2. V shed 5 bases, J shed 8 bases, and the junction held 8 bases outside the gene matches. This CDR3 has 15 amino acids. Looked up from germline, CDR1 is LNHDA and CDR2 is SQIVND (reference sequence). CDR3 coding DNA: TGTGCCAGTAGTGTGACTAGCGGGGATTTCGATGAGCAGTTCTTC. Amino acids: CASSVTSGDFDEQFF. Together with reference TRBV19 and TRBJ2-1, the CDR3 gives the full variable domain: DGGITQSPKYLFRKEGQNVTLSCEQNLNHDAMYWYRQDPGQGLRLIYYSQIVNDFQKGDIAEGYSVSREKKESFPLTVTSAQKNPTAFYLCASSVTSGDFDEQFFGPGTRLTVL.

The chain has TRBV16 and TRBJ1-4, with D unresolved. V was clipped by 1 base and J by 8 bases, with 17 bases between them. CDR1 and CDR2 from the germline V gene are KGHSY and FQNENV. The CDR3 length is 16 residues. Here the CDR3 reads CASSQFRTWREEKLFF. CDR3 DNA: TGTGCCAGCAGCCAATTTAGGACCTGGCGGGAGGAAAAACTGTTTTTT.

V gene TRBV9 combines with J gene TRBJ1-1; 7 bases are a match to TRBD1. CDR3 size: 13 residues. Germline assignment: CDR1 SGDLS and CDR2 YYNGEE. The V gene end was trimmed by 3 bases and the J gene end by 4 bases; junction bases not matched to a gene: 3. For the CDR3, the DNA is TGTGCCAGCAGCGAGAGACAGGGCACTGAAGCTTTCTTT. Its protein is CASSERQGTEAFF.

In this sample, this clone turned up a few times. The chain links TRBV9 to TRBJ1-2, with 9 bases fitting TRBD1. The CDR3 contains 14 residues. J was trimmed by 3 bases and V by 4 bases; bases with no gene match: 4. Germline values: CDR1 SGDLS, CDR2 YYNGEE. DNA of the CDR3: TGTGCCAGCAGCTCGAGACAGGGGGACTATGGCTACACCTTC. Protein sequence: CASSSRQGDYGYTF.

On this clone itself: One end of the junction does not line up with germline, which may come from a read error. The V call is TRBV5-5, the J call TRBJ2-1, with TRBD2 matching 9 bases. The germline V gene has CDR1 SGHKS and CDR2 YYEKEE (reference sequence). The CDR3 is 18 residues long. The CDR3 sequence: CASTLQAIAGVSSNEQFF. CDR3 DNA: TGTGCCAGCACCTTACAGGCTATAGCGGGAGTATCCTCCAATGAGCAGTTCTTC.

The chain carries TRBV15 and TRBJ2-7; TRBD2 aligns across 9 bases. Germline CDR1 LNHNV, CDR2 YYDKDF (reference sequence). V lost 0 bases, J lost 2 bases, and 11 bases stayed unmatched. The CDR3 length is 18 residues. The CDR3 DNA follows: TGTGCCACCAGCAGAGATCGGGGTAGCGGGGGCCCCCCCTACGAGCAGTACTTC. Translated: CATSRDRGSGGPPYEQYF.

V gene TRBV7-9 combines with J gene TRBJ1-4; TRBD1 matches 8 bases. CDR3 size: 16 residues. The V gene's germline CDR1 is SEHNR and CDR2 FQNEAQ (reference sequence). Unmatched junction bases numbered 6, after V lost 1 base and J lost 5 bases. The CDR3 DNA follows: TGTGCCAGCAGCTTAGTGTTTACAGGGGGAAATGAAAAACTGTTTTTT. This codes for CASSLVFTGGNEKLFF.